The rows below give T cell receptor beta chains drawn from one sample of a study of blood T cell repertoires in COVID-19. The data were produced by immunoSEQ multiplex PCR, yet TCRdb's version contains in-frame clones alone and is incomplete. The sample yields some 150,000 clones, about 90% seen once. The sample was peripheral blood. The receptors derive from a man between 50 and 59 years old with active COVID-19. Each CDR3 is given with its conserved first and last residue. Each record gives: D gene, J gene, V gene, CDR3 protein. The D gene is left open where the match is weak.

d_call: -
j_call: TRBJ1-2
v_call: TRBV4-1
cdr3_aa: CASSQTQGANYGYTF

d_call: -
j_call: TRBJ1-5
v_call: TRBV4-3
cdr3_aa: CASSQDYSPFFRPQHF

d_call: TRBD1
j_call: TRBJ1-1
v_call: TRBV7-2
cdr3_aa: CASSPQGGGTEAFF

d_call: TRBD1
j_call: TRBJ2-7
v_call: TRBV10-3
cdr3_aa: CAISERLVGQGVTEQYF

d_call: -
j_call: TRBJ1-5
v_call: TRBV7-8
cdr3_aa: CASSFRGGSNQPQHF

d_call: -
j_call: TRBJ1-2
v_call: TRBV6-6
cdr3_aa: CASSLDILYGYTF

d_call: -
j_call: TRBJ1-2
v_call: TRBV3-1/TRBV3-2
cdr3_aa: CASSPGGYGYTF

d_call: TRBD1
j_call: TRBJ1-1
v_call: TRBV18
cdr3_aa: CASSPVDRGEAFF

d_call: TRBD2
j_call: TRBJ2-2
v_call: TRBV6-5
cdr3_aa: CASSWAGGSTGELFF

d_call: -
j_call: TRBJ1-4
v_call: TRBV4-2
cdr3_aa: CASSQEPGQEKLFF

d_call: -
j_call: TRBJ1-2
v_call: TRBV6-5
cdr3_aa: CASSYSSGGADTF

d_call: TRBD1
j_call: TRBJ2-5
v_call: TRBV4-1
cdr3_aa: CASSQVRGQGRGLLETQYF

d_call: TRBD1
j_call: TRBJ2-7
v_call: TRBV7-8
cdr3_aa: CASSFVRTGVGEQYF

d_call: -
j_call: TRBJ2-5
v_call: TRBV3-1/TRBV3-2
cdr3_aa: CASSPTIRGAQETQYF

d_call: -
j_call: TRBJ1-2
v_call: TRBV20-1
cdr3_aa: CSARTVRGYTF

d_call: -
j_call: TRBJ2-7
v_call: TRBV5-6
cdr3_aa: CASSWGGTYEQYF

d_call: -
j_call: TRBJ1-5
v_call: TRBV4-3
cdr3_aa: CASSQETGQPQHF

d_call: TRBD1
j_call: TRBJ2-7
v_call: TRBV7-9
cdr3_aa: CASSLALGQGAHEQYF

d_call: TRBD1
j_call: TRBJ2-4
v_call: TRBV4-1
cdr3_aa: CASSQERDSSMIGKNIQYF

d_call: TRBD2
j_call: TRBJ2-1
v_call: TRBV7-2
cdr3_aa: CASSFGTSGARVGRAQFF